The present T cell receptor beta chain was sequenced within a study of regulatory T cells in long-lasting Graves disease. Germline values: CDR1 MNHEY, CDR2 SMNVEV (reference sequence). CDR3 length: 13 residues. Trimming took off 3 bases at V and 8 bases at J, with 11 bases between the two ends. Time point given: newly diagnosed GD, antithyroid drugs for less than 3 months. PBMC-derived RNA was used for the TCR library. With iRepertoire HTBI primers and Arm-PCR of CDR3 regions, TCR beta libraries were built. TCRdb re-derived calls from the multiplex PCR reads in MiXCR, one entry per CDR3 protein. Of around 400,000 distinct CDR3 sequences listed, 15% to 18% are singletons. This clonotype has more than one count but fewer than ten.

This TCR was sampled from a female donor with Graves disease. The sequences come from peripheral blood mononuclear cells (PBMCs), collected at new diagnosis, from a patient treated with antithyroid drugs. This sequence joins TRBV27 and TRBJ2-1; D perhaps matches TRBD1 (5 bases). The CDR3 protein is CASSFKGRDEQFF. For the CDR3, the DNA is TGTGCCAGCAGTTTTAAGGGGCGTGATGAGCAGTTCTTC.